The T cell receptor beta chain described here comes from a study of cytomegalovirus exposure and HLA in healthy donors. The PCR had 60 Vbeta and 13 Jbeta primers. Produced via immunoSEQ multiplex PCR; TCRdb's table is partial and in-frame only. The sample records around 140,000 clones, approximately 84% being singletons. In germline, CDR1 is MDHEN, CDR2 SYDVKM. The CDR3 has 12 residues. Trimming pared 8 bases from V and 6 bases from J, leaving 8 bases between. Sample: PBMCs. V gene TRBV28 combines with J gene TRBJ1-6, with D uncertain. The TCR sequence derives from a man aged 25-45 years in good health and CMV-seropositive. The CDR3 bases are TGTGCCAGCGGAGTCGGTAATTCACCCCTCCACTTT. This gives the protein CASGVGNSPLHF.